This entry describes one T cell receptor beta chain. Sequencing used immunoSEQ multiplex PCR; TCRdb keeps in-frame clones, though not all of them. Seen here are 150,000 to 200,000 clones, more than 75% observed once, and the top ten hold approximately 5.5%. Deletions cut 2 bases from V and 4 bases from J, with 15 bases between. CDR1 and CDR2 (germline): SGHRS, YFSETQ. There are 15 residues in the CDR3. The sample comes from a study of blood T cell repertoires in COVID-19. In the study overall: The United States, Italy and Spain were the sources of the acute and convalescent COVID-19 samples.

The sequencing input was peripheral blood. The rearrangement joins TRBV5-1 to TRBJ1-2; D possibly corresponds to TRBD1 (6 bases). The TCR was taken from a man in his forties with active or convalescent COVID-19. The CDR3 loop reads CASSLDGQYGYGYTF. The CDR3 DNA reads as TGCGCCAGCAGCTTAGACGGACAGTACGGCTATGGCTACACCTTC.